Given below is one T cell receptor beta chain in context. The clone's antigen remains unknown. No per-base quality is available; no much larger clone lies one base away. Ends trimmed: V by 3 bases, J by 5 bases; bases unmatched to a gene: 9. The CDR3 covers 16 residues, taking in both the cysteine and the phenylalanine. Just the 48-base CDR3 DNA is kept, in frame starting at base 1. The germline V gene (reference sequence) supplies CDR1 LNHDA and CDR2 SQIVND. To be included, a participant needed at least one PBMC sample from before ART initiation plus at least two post-ART samples. Treatment was received in the United States of America by all participants with HIV. Before DNA extraction, cryopreserved samples containing about 0.9-10 million PBMC were thawed and washed. At the time of the earliest PBMC sample for each participant with HIV, ages ranged from about 23 to 60 years. PBMC samples were contributed by each participant from 1-4 timepoints before ART initiation and 2-8 timepoints after ART initiation, with a median of 7 samples. Serial HIV viral load, CD4+ T-cell count, ART history and demographic data were obtained for every participant. Genomic DNA was extracted from unsorted PBMC with a Qiagen kit on a QIAcube, with processing performed in batches of 12 samples.

The sample originates from a study of long-term antiretroviral therapy in people with HIV (dated by TCRdb to 2021 to 2024). Regarding the complete study: The earliest samples were collected roughly a decade before the 2015 WHO recommendation for immediate ART, at a time when ART was usually postponed until CD4 counts fell. This retrospective serial study examined whether starting ART and sustained HIV suppression were associated with changes in the composition and diversity of the TRB repertoire in peripheral blood. A total of roughly 200 cryopreserved PBMC samples came from 25 to 30 adults with confirmed HIV infection and were collected serially over a mean of roughly 6 years (range 1-12). About 35% of the 30 participants with HIV were female. Test extractions of a monoclonal T-cell line alongside 33 polyclonal samples showed no cross-contamination during QIAcube processing.

The immunoSEQ hsTCRB v3.0 assay was used at survey level resolution to sequence the TRB variable region. The targeted TRB sequencing depth was roughly 35,000-50,000 T-cell genomes per sample. An Illumina MiSeq with a v3 150-cycle kit was used to sequence the pooled TRB libraries. Per the original workflow: Repertoire analysis was performed in R inside a reproducible Nextflow workflow that covered QC, data transformation and analysis. LymphoSeq2, an R package for exploring AIRR-Seq data, was used to implement custom analyses. A handful of samples yielding fewer than 5000 total TRB sequences were excluded, leaving approximately 200 analyzed HIV repertoires. Among the roughly 190 retained HIV repertoires, some 60 were collected before ART initiation and roughly 130 were collected after ART initiation. Repertoires were downsampled to 5000 TRB nucleotide sequences, with summary statistics averaged over 100 downsampling iterations. TRB sequences were retained for analysis only if CDR3 regions of at least seven amino acids were present. A Shannon entropy-derived clonality score and the Gini coefficient were used to measure diversity. Repertoire networks linked the top 5000 CDR3 amino acid sequences whenever two sequences differed by an edit distance of one. For TRB CDR3 amino acid sequences, antigen specificity groups and MHC restriction were predicted with GLIPH2. Known CMV, EBV, HIV or tissue antigen associations were flagged by matching CDR3 amino acid sequences against VDJdb and McPAS-TCR. Pre-ART, post-ART and control groups were compared with Wilcoxon signed-rank tests and Holm-Bonferroni correction. Imported from immuneACCESS, the table was reduced by TCRdb to in-frame sequences with V and J called. These copies leave out some clones; in studies compared against another copy, an unresolved V gene accounts for under half, and the cause of the remainder is not known. V, J and clone size are those of that table, while D and trimming were read from the DNA. For this sample there are about 21,000 clones; approximately 84% appear just once. The ten largest clones add up to 3.5% to 6% of the sample.

What the work shows at the level of the full study, not this receptor alone: No data were available on ART adherence, viral resistance or therapy changes, limiting inferences about post-ART repertoire changes. Unsorted PBMC were profiled instead of sorted CD4+ and CD8+ T cells because pre-ART samples had limited cell numbers. The samples span the years 2004 to 2017, and the ART regimens used may be less effective than current regimens. At every time point, the repertoire was dominated by expanded TRB clones first identified before ART initiation, although this dominance fluctuated and, in many PLHIV, declined after ART. Because PBMC availability was limited, only the TCR beta chain was sequenced, with no alpha chain pairing. A significant increase in TRB diversity was found to be associated with ART initiation, although TRB diversity was observed to remain significantly below that of transplant donor controls even after long-term ART. Narrower CDR3 length ranges were observed in HIV repertoires than in controls, and an antigen-experienced repertoire with only a slight naive shift after ART was suggested by the network structure.

This TCR was recovered from a man aged 18 to 35 with HIV. The chain uses TRBV19 and TRBJ2-1, with 8 junctional bases fitting TRBD2. The material was unsorted PBMCs, obtained 0.5 years after starting antiretroviral therapy. The nucleotide sequence reads as follows: TGTGCCAGTAGTATTGGGGAAGCGGGAGTAAACAATGAGCAGTTCTTC. Its protein is CASSIGEAGVNNEQFF.